These 2 T cell receptor beta chains were sequenced from one sample in a study of T-cell reconstitution after alpha-beta-depleted transplantation in children. Unique molecular identifiers featured in how the TCRbeta library was prepared. TCRdb fed the PCR reads into MiXCR, producing one record per CDR3 protein. The table has 900,000 or so distinct CDR3 sequences, 16% seen once; the top ten hold around 5%. Here the sequenced sample was PBMCs, mostly from graft donor cells, taken 360 days after TCRalphabeta/CD19-depleted stem cell transplant. The receptor source for this set is a male patient aged 10-17 years who had a stem cell transplant for acute lymphoblastic leukemia, so the T cells may come from the graft donor.

This clonotype came up many times. The V and J genes are TRBV5-1 and TRBJ2-1; possibly TRBD1 or TRBD2 for D (5 bases each). This CDR3 spans 12 amino acids. The V and J ends lost 10 bases and 1 base respectively, with 9 bases between them. CDR1 SGHRS and CDR2 YFSETQ come from the germline V gene. CDR3 amino acids: CAGGESYNEQFF. CDR3 DNA: TGCGCCGGGGGTGAATCCTACAATGAGCAGTTCTTC. The full variable domain, completed using reference TRBV5-1 and TRBJ2-1, is KAGVTQTPRYLIKTRGQQVTLSCSPISGHRSVSWYQQTPGQGLQFLFEYFSETQRNKGNFPGRFSGRQFSNSRSEMNVSTLELGDSALYLCAGGESYNEQFFGPGTRLTVL.

The V call is TRBV20-1, the J call TRBJ1-2; D is perhaps TRBD1 (5 bases). V was trimmed by 5 bases and J by 8 bases, leaving 21 bases between them. CDR3 length: 14 amino acids. Germline-derived CDR1 and CDR2 are DFQATT and SNEGSKA (reference sequence). CDR3 coding DNA: TGCAGTGCTCCCGGGGAAGGCAACGGGGCGGGCTACACCTTC. It translates to CSAPGEGNGAGYTF.